This T cell receptor beta chain was obtained from a study of T cell repertoires in cytomegalovirus infection. Study at large: Indications came from public TCR beta signatures; they pointed to CMV infection and to a matching HLA type.

TCRdb recomputed calls from the reads with MiXCR, one row per CDR3 protein. The table lists about 890,000 distinct CDR3 sequences, roughly 30% of them singletons, with more than 13% in the top ten. Many counts were recorded for this clonotype. Its antigen is not identified. The specimen was cultured CD8+ T cells from PBMCs, collected from culture after CMV antigen stimulation. The clonotype originates from a human donor in good health (CMV status not recorded). Some clones in this sample may be carry-over from other donors' samples.

The CDR3 loop reads CASSLSQGFDEQYV. CDR3 DNA: TGTGCCAGCAGTTTATCACAGGGTTTCGACGAGCAGTACGTC. The rearrangement uses TRBV27 and TRBJ2-7; maybe TRBD1 (6 bases). The germline V gene has CDR1 MNHEY and CDR2 SMNVEV (reference sequence). Trimming pared 0 bases from V and 5 bases from J, leaving 11 bases between. This CDR3 spans 14 amino acids.